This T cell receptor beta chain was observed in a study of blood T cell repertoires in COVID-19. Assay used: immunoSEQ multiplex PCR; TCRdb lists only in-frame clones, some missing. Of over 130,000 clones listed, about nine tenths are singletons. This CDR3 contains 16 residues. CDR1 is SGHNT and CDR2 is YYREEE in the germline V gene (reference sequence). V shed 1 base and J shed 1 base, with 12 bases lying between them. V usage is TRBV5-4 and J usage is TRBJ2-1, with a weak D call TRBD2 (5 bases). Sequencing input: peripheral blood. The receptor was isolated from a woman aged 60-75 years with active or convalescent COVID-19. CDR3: CASSLRTGSSYNEQFF. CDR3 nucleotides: TGTGCCAGCAGCTTGAGGACGGGGTCGTCCTACAATGAGCAGTTCTTC.